This T cell receptor beta chain originates from a study of CD8 T cells in Susac syndrome. As for the study in general: Clinical remission applied to under 10 sequenced Susac syndrome patients, and five or six had active disease.

Germline values: CDR1 DFQATT, CDR2 SNEGSKA (reference sequence). V was pared by 7 bases and J by 3 bases, with 12 bases of the junction left unmatched. The CDR3 totals 15 residues. Reverse transcription of about 0.5 to 1 ug RNA was carried out with random hexamers. With immunoSEQ multiplex PCR, TCR beta CDR3 was amplified across 54 Vbeta and 13 Jbeta. TCRdb re-derived calls from the immunoSEQ multiplex PCR reads in MiXCR, one entry per CDR3 protein. The sample contains about 180,000 distinct CDR3 sequences, approximately 95% of which appear only once. Specimen: CD4+ T cells from PBMCs. The J gene is TRBJ2-3, the V gene TRBV20-1, with 8 bases identical to TRBD2. The receptor's source is a human donor with Susac syndrome. CDR3 protein: CSVFLGTSGTDTQYF. CDR3 DNA: TGCAGTGTTTTCCTCGGGACTAGTGGTACAGATACGCAGTATTTT.